Shown below are 23 T cell receptor beta chains from a single sample sequenced in a study of blood T cell repertoires in COVID-19. The method was immunoSEQ multiplex PCR; TCRdb's version includes in-frame clones alone and lacks a portion of them. The data show roughly 380,000 clones, about 88% seen once. The sequenced sample was peripheral blood. The receptors stem from a woman aged 35 to 49 with COVID-19, enrolled during active disease.

On this clone: This specimen includes other DNA sequences encoding the same CDR3. The genes are TRBV5-6 and TRBJ1-1, with D possibly being TRBD1 (6 bases). The germline CDR1 and CDR2 sequences are SGHDT and YYEEEE. V dropped 3 bases and J dropped 0 bases, with 9 bases sitting between them. This CDR3 spans 14 amino acids. The CDR3 DNA reads as TGTGCCAGCAGCTCGAGGGGGTTGAACACTGAAGCTTTCTTT. It yields the protein CASSSRGLNTEAFF.

This sequence joins TRBV2 and TRBJ2-5; 9 bases are shared with TRBD2. Germline values: CDR1 SNHLY, CDR2 FYNNEI. CDR3 size: 19 residues. V lost 0 bases to trimming and J lost 1 base; unmatched junction nucleotides: 12. The CDR3 DNA follows: TGTGCCAGCAGTGAAGCCCCCCTGGGTAGCGGGAGCATCCAAGAGACCCAGTACTTC. This codes for CASSEAPLGSGSIQETQYF. Full variable domain (missing parts from reference TRBV2 and TRBJ2-5): EPEVTQTPSHQVTQMGQEVILRCVPISNHLYFYWYRQILGQKVEFLVSFYNNEISEKSEIFDDQFSVERPDGSNFTLKIRSTKLEDSAMYFCASSEAPLGSGSIQETQYFGPGTRLLVL.

The chain carries TRBV6-2 or TRBV6-3 and TRBJ2-1; D unclear. Trimming took off 10 bases at V and 0 bases at J, with 10 bases between the two ends. There are 13 residues in the CDR3. The germline CDR1 and CDR2 sequences are MNHEY and SVGEGT. The CDR3 bases are TGTGCCACCAGCCCCTTCTCCTACAATGAGCAGTTCTTC. Protein product: CATSPFSYNEQFF.

The V gene is TRBV6-2 or TRBV6-3, the J gene TRBJ2-5; D is ambiguous. Trimming took off 2 bases at V and 2 bases at J, with 6 bases between the two ends. This CDR3 spans 13 amino acids. Germline CDR1 is MNHEY and CDR2 is SVGEGT. The CDR3: CASSYAAQETQYF. The CDR3 DNA reads as TGTGCCAGCAGTTACGCGGCGCAAGAGACCCAGTACTTC.

The V call is TRBV6-6, the J call TRBJ1-1; D call uncertain. The V gene lost 0 bases and the J gene lost 4 bases, with 6 bases spanning the gap. In germline, CDR1 is MNHNY, CDR2 SVGAGI (reference sequence). The CDR3 loop spans 13 amino acids. The CDR3 region has the DNA TGTGCCAGCAGTTACTCGGCAGTCACTGAAGCTTTCTTT. It encodes CASSYSAVTEAFF.

J is TRBJ1-2 and V is TRBV5-1; 8 bases are shared with TRBD1. The CDR3 sequence is 16 residues long. Germline loops: CDR1 SGHRS, CDR2 YFSETQ. V gave up 1 base and J gave up 5 bases; unmatched junction bases: 10. For the CDR3, the DNA is TGCGCCAGCAGCTTGCCCTCCTCACAGGGGGGTTATGGCTACACCTTC. Translated, it gives CASSLPSSQGGYGYTF. The full variable domain, rest sourced from reference TRBV5-1 and TRBJ1-2, is KAGVTQTPRYLIKTRGQQVTLSCSPISGHRSVSWYQQTPGQGLQFLFEYFSETQRNKGNFPGRFSGRQFSNSRSEMNVSTLELGDSALYLCASSLPSSQGGYGYTFGSGTRLTVV.

The V call is TRBV14, the J call TRBJ2-7; D remains ambiguous. V gave up 3 bases and J gave up 2 bases, with 8 bases separating them. Germline V gives CDR1 SGHDN, CDR2 FVKESK. The CDR3 spans 13 residues. The CDR3 region is CASSQAGAYEQYF. The CDR3 nucleotides read TGTGCCAGCAGCCAGGCCGGAGCCTACGAGCAGTACTTC.

V is TRBV5-8 and J is TRBJ1-6; D gene unclear. CDR1 is SGHTS and CDR2 is YDEGEE in the germline V gene. Trimming shortened V by 5 bases and J by 5 bases, and 14 bases separated the two germline ends. The CDR3 is made up of 15 amino acids. In DNA, the CDR3 is TGTGCCAGCAGGACTGCGGGGTCGCATAATTCACCCCTCCACTTT. Translation: CASRTAGSHNSPLHF.

CDR3 amino acids: CASSYSTGALNTEAFF. CDR3 DNA sequence: TGTGCCAGCAGTTACTCGACAGGGGCACTGAACACTGAAGCTTTCTTT. V and J are TRBV6-2 or TRBV6-3 and TRBJ1-1; 8 bases are shared with TRBD1. Germline loops: CDR1 MNHEY, CDR2 SVGEGT. CDR3 length equals 16 residues. V shed 0 bases, J shed 0 bases, and the junction held 3 bases outside the gene matches.

This rearrangement joins TRBV19 to TRBJ2-2; no clear D gene. The CDR3 has 15 amino acids. V lost 5 bases and J 0 bases, leaving 10 bases between the germline ends. The germline V gene encodes CDR1 LNHDA and CDR2 SQIVND (reference sequence). In DNA, the CDR3 is TGTGCCAGTAGTGAACAGCACGCGAACACCGGGGAGCTGTTTTTT. Its protein product is CASSEQHANTGELFF.

The rearrangement uses TRBV6-5 and TRBJ1-2, with TRBD1 identical over 7 bases. The CDR3 totals 15 residues. The germline gives CDR1 MNHEY, CDR2 SVGAGI. V gave up 5 bases and J gave up 8 bases; unmatched junction bases: 14. The CDR3 nucleotides read TGTGCCAGCAGTCGAACCGGGACAGAAGATCGGGGCTACACCTTC. Residues: CASSRTGTEDRGYTF.

This clone was counted once. The J gene is TRBJ2-7, the V gene TRBV4-1, with a tentative D call TRBD2 (7 bases). The CDR3 has 15 residues. The germline CDR1 and CDR2 sequences are MGHRA and YSYEKL. V lost 0 bases to trimming and J lost 6 bases, with 15 bases between them. As DNA, the CDR3 is TGCGCCAGCAGCCAAGATTCCGCGGGGGCCGGCGAGCAGTACTTC. Translation: CASSQDSAGAGEQYF.

This chain joins TRBV27 and TRBJ2-5; D may be TRBD2 (5 bases). CDR3 length: 13 residues. V lost 3 bases and J 2 bases, leaving 7 bases between the germline ends. Germline values: CDR1 MNHEY, CDR2 SMNVEV (reference sequence). CDR3 bases: TGTGCCAGCAGTTTGAGGGCGCAAGAGACCCAGTACTTC. Its protein is CASSLRAQETQYF.

This CDR3 reads CASSIRTGVRNTIYF. CDR3 DNA sequence: TGCGCCAGCAGCATACGGACGGGGGTACGAAACACCATATATTTT. The chain combines TRBV5-1 with TRBJ1-3; D perhaps matches TRBD1 (5 bases). This CDR3 has 15 amino acids. Germline CDR1 SGHRS, CDR2 YFSETQ. V was cut by 4 bases and J by 5 bases, with 16 bases left in between.

This clone was recorded once. The J gene is TRBJ1-5, the V gene TRBV6-6; TRBD1 matches at 7 bases. Germline assignment: CDR1 MNHNY and CDR2 SVGAGI (reference sequence). This CDR3 is 13 amino acids long. Germline trimming cut 8 bases from V and 4 bases from J; bases unmatched to any gene: 5. Here the CDR3 reads CASLDRENQPQHF. The CDR3 DNA reads TGTGCCAGCCTAGACAGGGAGAATCAGCCCCAGCATTTT.

This clone was seen only a few times. The sample has other DNA sequences that encode this CDR3 too. This chain links TRBV5-4 with TRBJ1-1; the D is unclear. The CDR3 contains 14 residues. Deletions cut 4 bases from V and 1 base from J, with 11 bases between. Germline V CDR1 and CDR2: SGHNT, YYREEE (reference sequence). The CDR3 loop reads CASSPWEGNTEAFF. In DNA form, the CDR3 reads TGTGCCAGCAGCCCCTGGGAGGGGAACACTGAAGCTTTCTTT. The complete variable domain, with remaining parts taken from reference TRBV5-4 and TRBJ1-1, reads ETGVTQSPTHLIKTRGQQVTLRCSSQSGHNTVSWYQQALGQGPQFIFQYYREEENGRGNFPPRFSGLQFPNYSSELNVNALELDDSALYLCASSPWEGNTEAFFGQGTRLTVV.

The V call is TRBV4-1, the J call TRBJ1-5; D is uncertain. This CDR3 contains 15 residues. V was shortened by 0 bases and J by 4 bases, with 10 bases between the two germline ends. Germline V gene data show CDR1 as MGHRA and CDR2 as YSYEKL. The CDR3, as DNA: TGCGCCAGCAGCCAAGAAGACCGGGTTAATCAGCCCCAGCATTTT. Protein: CASSQEDRVNQPQHF.

The chain has TRBV5-6 and TRBJ1-2; D might be TRBD1 (5 bases). CDR1 and CDR2 (germline): SGHDT, YYEEEE. The ends were cut back, 1 base at V and 3 bases at J, with 7 bases in the middle. The CDR3 totals 13 residues. The CDR3 sequence: CASSLWGDYGYTF. The CDR3 DNA reads as TGTGCCAGCAGCTTGTGGGGGGACTATGGCTACACCTTC.

This clone came up a few times. The gene calls are TRBV7-9 and TRBJ2-3; 13 nucleotides agree with TRBD2. J gave up 1 base and V 4 bases, and 2 bases lay outside the gene matches. CDR1 and CDR2 (germline): SEHNR, FQNEAQ (reference sequence). CDR3 size: 16 residues. The CDR3 DNA sequence: TGTGCCAGCAGCTCGGGGACTAGCGGGGGCACAGATACGCAGTATTTT. Its protein product is CASSSGTSGGTDTQYF.

V usage is TRBV5-1 and J usage is TRBJ1-1; a weak D match, TRBD1 (6 bases). Germline V gene data show CDR1 as SGHRS and CDR2 as YFSETQ. Deletions cut 2 bases from V and 0 bases from J, with 23 bases between. The CDR3 loop spans 19 amino acids. The CDR3: CASSFHPTGKGRMNTEAFF. The DNA of the CDR3 is TGCGCCAGCAGCTTCCATCCCACAGGGAAGGGTCGGATGAACACTGAAGCTTTCTTT.

The chain recombines TRBV19 with TRBJ1-2, with D hard to call. This CDR3 has 14 amino acids. The V end lost 6 bases, the J end lost 0 bases, and 11 bases lay between the germline ends. Per the germline V gene, CDR1 is LNHDA and CDR2 is SQIVND (reference sequence). The CDR3 DNA follows: TGTGCCAGTAGCGCGACACTTACTAACTATGGCTACACCTTC. This gives the protein CASSATLTNYGYTF. The variable domain in full, completed from reference TRBV19 and TRBJ1-2, reads DGGITQSPKYLFRKEGQNVTLSCEQNLNHDAMYWYRQDPGQGLRLIYYSQIVNDFQKGDIAEGYSVSREKKESFPLTVTSAQKNPTAFYLCASSATLTNYGYTFGSGTRLTVV.

V gene TRBV3-1 (or the pseudogene TRBV3-2) combines with J gene TRBJ1-4, with 10 bases lining up with TRBD1. This CDR3 comprises 14 residues. J lost 8 bases, V lost 5 bases, and 5 bases had no gene match. Germline-derived CDR1 and CDR2 are LGHDT and YNNKEL (reference sequence). The CDR3 DNA sequence: TGTGCCAGCAGCGGGGACAGGGGTACCGAAAAACTGTTTTTT. Its protein product is CASSGDRGTEKLFF.

The chain joins TRBV6-2 or TRBV6-3 to TRBJ2-7; D remains unclear. There are 12 residues in the CDR3. Trimming removed 5 bases from V and 4 bases from J, with 9 bases in between. Germline values: CDR1 MNHEY, CDR2 SVGEGT. For the CDR3, the DNA is TGTGCCAGCAGTCCCTTTACATACGAGCAGTACTTC. Residues: CASSPFTYEQYF.